This section outlines one TCR beta chain sequence together with its context. The identical CDR3 is also encoded by other nucleotide sequences in the sample. The sample is drawn from a study of blood T cell repertoires in COVID-19. Study background: T cells, B-cell-depleted T cells, or PBMCs supplied cDNA or gDNA.

V was clipped by 8 bases and J by 4 bases, with 8 bases between them. The CDR3 loop spans 11 amino acids. Germline CDR1 reads MNHEY; CDR2 reads SMNVEV (reference sequence). Authors' processing steps: Cell counts per sample came from amplifying reference gene primers. Data came from immunoSEQ multiplex PCR; TCRdb stores just in-frame clones and leaves some out. V and J calls and clone size come straight from that table; D and trimming were deduced from the DNA. The sample carries about 370,000 clones, 89% recorded once. It was during active infection that Seattle patients were enrolled and then longitudinally followed.

This TCR derives from a woman aged 25 to 39 with COVID-19, enrolled during active disease. The specimen was peripheral blood. The rearrangement links TRBV27 to TRBJ1-2; D is possibly TRBD1 (5 bases). CDR3 nucleotide sequence: TGTGCCAGCTCAGACAGCTATGGCTACACCTTC. This translates into CASSDSYGYTF.